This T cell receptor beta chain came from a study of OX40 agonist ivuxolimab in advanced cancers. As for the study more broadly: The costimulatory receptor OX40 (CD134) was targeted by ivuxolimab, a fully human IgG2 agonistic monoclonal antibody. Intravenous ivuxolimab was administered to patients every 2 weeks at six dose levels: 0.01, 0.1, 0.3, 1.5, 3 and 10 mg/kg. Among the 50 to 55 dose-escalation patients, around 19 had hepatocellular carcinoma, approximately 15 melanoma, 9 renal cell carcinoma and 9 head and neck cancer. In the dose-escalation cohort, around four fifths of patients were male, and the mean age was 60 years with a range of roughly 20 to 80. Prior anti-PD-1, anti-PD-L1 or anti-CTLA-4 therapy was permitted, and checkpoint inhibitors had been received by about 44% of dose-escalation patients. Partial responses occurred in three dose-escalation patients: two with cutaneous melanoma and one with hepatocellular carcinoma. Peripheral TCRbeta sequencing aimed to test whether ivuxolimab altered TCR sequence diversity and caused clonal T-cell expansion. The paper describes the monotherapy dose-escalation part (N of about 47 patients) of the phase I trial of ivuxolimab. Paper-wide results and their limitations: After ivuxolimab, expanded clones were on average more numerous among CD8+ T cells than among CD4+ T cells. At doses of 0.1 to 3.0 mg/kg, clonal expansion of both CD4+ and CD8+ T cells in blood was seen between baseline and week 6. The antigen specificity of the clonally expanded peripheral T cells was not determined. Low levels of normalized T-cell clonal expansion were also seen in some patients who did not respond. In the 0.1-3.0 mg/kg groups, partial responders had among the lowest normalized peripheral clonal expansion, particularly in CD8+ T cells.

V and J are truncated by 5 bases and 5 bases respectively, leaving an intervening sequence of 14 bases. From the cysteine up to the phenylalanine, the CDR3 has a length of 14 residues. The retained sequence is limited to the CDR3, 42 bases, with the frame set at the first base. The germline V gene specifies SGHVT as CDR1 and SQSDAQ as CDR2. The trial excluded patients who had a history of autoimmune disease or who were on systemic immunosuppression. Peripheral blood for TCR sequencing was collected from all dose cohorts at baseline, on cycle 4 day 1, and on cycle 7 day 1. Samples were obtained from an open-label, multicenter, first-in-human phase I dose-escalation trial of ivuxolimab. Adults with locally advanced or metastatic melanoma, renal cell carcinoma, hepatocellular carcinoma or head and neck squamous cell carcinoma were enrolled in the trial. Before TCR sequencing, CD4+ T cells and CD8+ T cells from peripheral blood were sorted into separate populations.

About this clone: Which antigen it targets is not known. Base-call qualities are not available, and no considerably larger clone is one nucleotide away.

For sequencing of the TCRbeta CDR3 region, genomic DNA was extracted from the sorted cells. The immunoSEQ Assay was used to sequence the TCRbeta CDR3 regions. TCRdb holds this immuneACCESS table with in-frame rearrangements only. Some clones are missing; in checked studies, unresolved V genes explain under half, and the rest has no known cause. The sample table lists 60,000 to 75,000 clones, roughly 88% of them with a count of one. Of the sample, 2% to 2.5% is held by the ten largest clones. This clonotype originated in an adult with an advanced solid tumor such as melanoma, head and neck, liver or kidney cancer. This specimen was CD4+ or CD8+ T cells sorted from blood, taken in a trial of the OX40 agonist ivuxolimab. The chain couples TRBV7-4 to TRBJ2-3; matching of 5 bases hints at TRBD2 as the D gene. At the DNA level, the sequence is TGTGCCAGCAGCCTAAACGACGGGGAAGATACGCAGTATTTT. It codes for CASSLNDGEDTQYF. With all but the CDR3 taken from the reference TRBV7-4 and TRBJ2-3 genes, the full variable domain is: GAGVSQSPRYKVAKRGRDVALRCDSISGHVTLYWYRQTLGQGSEVLTYSQSDAQRDKSGRPSGRFSAERPERSVSTLKIQRTEQGDSAVYLCASSLNDGEDTQYFGPGTRLTVL.